The T cell receptor beta chain described here comes from a study of chemoradiotherapy in HPV16-positive cancers (dated by TCRdb to the early 2020s). With regard to the full study: Functional T-cell assays on cells from a couple of HPV16-positive patients defined candidate HPV-specific T-cell clones and common TCR motifs. The study asked whether T-cell immunity to the HPV oncoproteins E6 and E7 changes during chemoradiotherapy and whether this immunity affects survival. TCR repertoires from some 89 patients with HPV-related cancers were then used to track the candidate HPV-specific TCRs and motifs. The investigation overall reported the following: The functional definition of HPV-specific T cells came from only a couple of HPV16-positive patients, and the survival association was reported for HPV16-positive patients. Expansion of candidate HPV-specific clones and E7-related TCR motifs was observed in the tumor microenvironment during treatment, whereas no such expansion was observed for non-HPV-specific T cells. In HPV16-positive patients, expansion of HPV-responsive T cells during chemoradiotherapy was found to be associated with improved recurrence-free survival.

To prepare the library, the immunoSEQ multiplex PCR assay was applied. TCRdb's version of the immuneACCESS table is confined to in-frame rearrangements and falls short of the full clone set. An unresolved V gene accounts for under half of the shortfall where checked; the remainder is of unknown origin. The table for this sample lists under 15,000 clones; just under 80% of them were counted only once. Around 2.4% of the sample is held by the ten biggest clonotypes. Reading from cysteine to phenylalanine, the CDR3 counts 13 amino acids. The kept DNA is CDR3 alone, 39 bases in frame from the first base. CDR1 and CDR2, per the germline V gene, are MNHNS and SASEGT. V has 5 bases trimmed and J has 4 bases trimmed; junction bases matching no gene number 3. On this clone: Its antigen specificity is not known. No much larger clone exists at a distance of one base, and base qualities are not known.

Because repertoires were sampled repeatedly during chemoradiotherapy, clonal expansion in the tumor microenvironment could be followed. In this chain, TRBV6-1 is recombined with TRBJ2-3; 7 bases in the middle match TRBD1. The sample here was taken from a patient who underwent chemoradiotherapy. This clonotype was sampled from a human donor with HPV-associated anogenital cancer. At the DNA level, the sequence is TGTGCCAGCAGTTGGGACAGAGCAGATACGCAGTATTTT. This gives the protein CASSWDRADTQYF.